The next 15 T cell receptor beta chains were all read from a single sample in a study of T cells after yellow fever vaccination. TCRdb recomputed calls from the 5' RACE reads with MiXCR, one row per CDR3 protein. This table has 240,000 or so distinct CDR3 sequences, about 7% appearing once. The material was CD4+ T cells sorted from PBMCs, obtained 15 days after the yellow fever booster vaccination. Receptors were obtained from a young man who received the YFV17D yellow fever vaccine.

This clonotype was counted at least ten times. This CDR3 reads CASRPPASGSYEQFF. Here the CDR3 DNA reads TGTGCCAGCAGACCCCCGGCTAGCGGGAGTTATGAGCAGTTCTTC. This chain connects TRBV28 to TRBJ2-1, with 10 positions matching TRBD2. This CDR3 is built from 15 residues. The V gene end was trimmed by 6 bases and the J gene end by 8 bases; junction bases not matched to a gene: 10. Germline lookup yields CDR1 MDHEN and CDR2 SYDVKM.

The chain links TRBV10-3 to TRBJ2-2, with a tentative D call TRBD1 (8 bases). Trimming removed 6 bases at V and 3 bases at J, with 11 bases between. The CDR3 totals 14 residues. Germline V gene sequence: CDR1 ENHRY, CDR2 SYGVKD. The CDR3: CAIRTGGDTGELFF. In DNA form, the CDR3 reads TGTGCCATCAGAACAGGGGGGGACACCGGGGAGCTGTTTTTT.

This clonotype was seen only a few times. The J gene is TRBJ2-1, the V gene TRBV3-1; D is uncertain. The ends were cut back, 0 bases at V and 1 base at J, with 7 bases in the middle. CDR3 length: 15 residues. From germline, CDR1 is LGHDT and CDR2 YNNKEL (reference sequence). The CDR3 spells CASSQDLVSYNEQFF. The CDR3, as DNA: TGTGCCAGCAGCCAAGATCTCGTATCCTACAATGAGCAGTTCTTC.

The rearrangement joins TRBV7-8 to TRBJ2-5, with 7 bases identical to TRBD1. The CDR3 length is 15 residues. Germline loops: CDR1 SGHVS, CDR2 FQNEAQ. Losses at the gene ends were 1 base for V and 4 bases for J; bases not matched to a gene: 6. The CDR3 bases are TGTGCCAGCAGCTTAGGACAGGGTAACGGAGAGACCCAGTACTTC. Its translation is CASSLGQGNGETQYF.

This clonotype came up many times. The chain couples TRBV6-1 to TRBJ1-2, with 10 bases lining up with TRBD1. V trimming: 5 bases; J trimming: 6 bases; junction bases outside the gene matches: 9. This CDR3 is built from 15 residues. The germline V gene encodes CDR1 MNHNS and CDR2 SASEGT. The CDR3 protein is CASSQPGQGKDGYTF. CDR3 sequence (DNA): TGTGCCAGCAGTCAACCGGGACAGGGGAAGGATGGCTACACCTTC.

V is TRBV20-1 and J is TRBJ2-7; D remains ambiguous. Trimming cost V 0 bases and J 5 bases, with 11 bases left between them. This CDR3 region has 13 residues. CDR1 and CDR2 (germline): DFQATT, SNEGSKA (reference sequence). The CDR3 sequence: CSARDLWVDEQYF. The CDR3 DNA sequence: TGCAGTGCTAGAGATCTGTGGGTCGACGAGCAGTACTTC.

This clonotype appeared a few times. The chain recombines TRBV29-1 with TRBJ1-1, with 8 positions matching TRBD1. Trimming took 6 bases from V and 1 from J; bases not matched to a gene: 4. CDR3 size: 13 residues. CDR1 is SQVTM, CDR2 ANQGSEA, per germline. The CDR3 protein is CSVQGARNTEAFF. Written as DNA, the CDR3 is TGCAGCGTCCAGGGGGCTAGGAACACTGAAGCTTTCTTT.

The chain recombines TRBV7-9 with TRBJ1-1; D not certain. The CDR3 runs 13 residues. Between the trimmed V and J ends, which lost 1 base and 5 bases, there was a span of 8 bases. In germline, CDR1 is SEHNR, CDR2 FQNEAQ (reference sequence). The CDR3 nucleotides read TGTGCCAGCAGCTTAGTTACGGGAACTGAAGCTTTCTTT. Encoded protein: CASSLVTGTEAFF.

There are a few counts of this clonotype. The rearrangement links TRBV27 to TRBJ2-1; 8 bases match TRBD2. From germline, CDR1 is MNHEY and CDR2 SMNVEV (reference sequence). Trimming at V came to 5 bases and at J to 3 bases, leaving 9 bases not matched to a gene. The CDR3 contains 16 residues. The DNA of the CDR3 is TGTGCCAGCAGTCCTAAGCGGGAGAAGTTCTACAATGAGCAGTTCTTC. Amino acids: CASSPKREKFYNEQFF.

The V call is TRBV21-1, the J call TRBJ1-1. TRBV21-1 constitutes a pseudogene. The CDR3 is made up of 13 amino acids. The DNA of the CDR3 is TGTGCCAGCAGCGCAAAGCAGGGTCGTGAAGCTTTCTTT. Translation gives CASSAKQGREAFF.

For the CDR3, the DNA is TGTGCCAGCAGCTCCCGCGGACAGGAAATCAAACACGAGCAGTACTTC. It yields the protein CASSSRGQEIKHEQYF. The chain carries TRBV11-2 and TRBJ2-7; 7 nucleotides line up with TRBD1. Germline assignment: CDR1 SGHAT and CDR2 FQNNGV. CDR3 length: 16 amino acids. The V and J ends lost 4 bases and 5 bases, in that order; junction bases with no gene match: 14.

The chain couples TRBV7-8 to TRBJ2-2; TRBD1 matches 7 bases. Germline values: CDR1 SGHVS, CDR2 FQNEAQ. This CDR3 comprises 14 residues. As DNA, the CDR3 is TGTGCGTTGCATGAGGGGGCGCCAGGCGGGGAGCTGTTTTTT. Translating gives CALHEGAPGGELFF.

This clonotype was picked up a small number of times. This rearrangement joins TRBV7-2 to TRBJ2-5, with 13 bases identical to TRBD2. J was trimmed by 5 bases and V by 4 bases; bases with no gene match: 10. The CDR3 spans 17 residues. Germline CDR1 reads SGHTA; CDR2 reads FQGNSA. The DNA for the CDR3 is TGTGCCAGCAGCTACTCCCGGACTAGCGGGAGCGGGGAGACCCAGTACTTC. This gives the protein CASSYSRTSGSGETQYF.

CDR3 region: CASSSDRLAEETQYF. The CDR3 nucleotides read TGTGCCAGCAGTTCTGACCGACTAGCGGAAGAGACCCAGTACTTC. V is TRBV12-3 or TRBV12-4 and J is TRBJ2-5; 9 nucleotides match TRBD2. This CDR3 has 15 amino acids. V dropped 4 bases and J dropped 3; count of bases not matched to a gene: 6.

This clonotype was detected ten times or more. The chain joins TRBV4-3 to TRBJ2-7; 8 bases align to TRBD2. Germline V gene data show CDR1 as LGHNA and CDR2 as YSLEER. The length of the CDR3 is 16 residues. J gave up 1 base and V 4 bases, and 9 bases lay outside the gene matches. CDR3 amino acids: CASSPSGSGSSYEQYF. The CDR3 bases are TGCGCCAGCAGCCCCTCTGGGAGCGGGAGTTCCTACGAGCAGTACTTC.